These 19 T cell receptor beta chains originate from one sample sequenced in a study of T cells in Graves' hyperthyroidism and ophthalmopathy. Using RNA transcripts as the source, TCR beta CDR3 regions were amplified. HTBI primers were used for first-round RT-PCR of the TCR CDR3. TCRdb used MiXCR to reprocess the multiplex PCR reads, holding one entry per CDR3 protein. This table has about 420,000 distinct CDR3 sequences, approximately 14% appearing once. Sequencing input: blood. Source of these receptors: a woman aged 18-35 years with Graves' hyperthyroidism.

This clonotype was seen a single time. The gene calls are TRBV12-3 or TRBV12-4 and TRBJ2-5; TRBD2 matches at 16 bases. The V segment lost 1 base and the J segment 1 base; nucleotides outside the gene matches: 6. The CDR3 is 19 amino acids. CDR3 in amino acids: CASSLVAGTSGRAQETQYF. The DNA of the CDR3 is TGTGCCAGCAGTTTAGTGGCCGGGACTAGCGGGAGGGCCCAAGAGACCCAGTACTTC.

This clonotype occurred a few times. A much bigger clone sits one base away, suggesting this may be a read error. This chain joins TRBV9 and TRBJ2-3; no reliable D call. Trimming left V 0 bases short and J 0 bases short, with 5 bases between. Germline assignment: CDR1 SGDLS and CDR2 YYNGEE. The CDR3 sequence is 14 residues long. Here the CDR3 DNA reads TGTGCCAGCAGCGTAGCGGCTAGCACAGATACGCAGTATTTT. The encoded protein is CASSVAASTDTQYF.

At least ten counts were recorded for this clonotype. CDR3 coding DNA: TGCAGTGCGCAGACTAGCGGGAGAGGGGGCACAGATACGCAGTATTTT. Amino acid sequence: CSAQTSGRGGTDTQYF. This chain uses TRBV20-1 with TRBJ2-3, with TRBD2 matching over 12 bases. Trimming removed 6 bases from V and 1 base from J; junction bases left unmatched: 8. The CDR3 is 16 amino acids. Germline V lookup: CDR1 DFQATT, CDR2 SNEGSKA (reference sequence).

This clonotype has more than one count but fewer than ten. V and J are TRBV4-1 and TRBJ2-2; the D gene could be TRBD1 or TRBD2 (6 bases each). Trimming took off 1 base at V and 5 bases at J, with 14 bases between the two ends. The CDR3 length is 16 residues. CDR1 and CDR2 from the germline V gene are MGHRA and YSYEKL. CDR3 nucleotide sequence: TGCGCCAGCAGCCAAGGCGGGACACAAAAAACCGGGGAGCTGTTTTTT. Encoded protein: CASSQGGTQKTGELFF.

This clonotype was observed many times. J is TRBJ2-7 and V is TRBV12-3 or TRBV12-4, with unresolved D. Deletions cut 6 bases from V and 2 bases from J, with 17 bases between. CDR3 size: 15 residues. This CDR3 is CASSRGPTSPYEQYF. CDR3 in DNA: TGTGCCAGCAGCCGTGGCCCGACTTCTCCCTACGAGCAGTACTTC.

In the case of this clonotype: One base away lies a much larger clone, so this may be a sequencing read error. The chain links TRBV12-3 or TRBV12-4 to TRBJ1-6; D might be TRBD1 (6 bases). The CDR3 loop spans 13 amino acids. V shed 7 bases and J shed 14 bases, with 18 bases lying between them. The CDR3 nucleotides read TGTGCCAGCAACCCCTTGCAGGGGAACACCCTCCACTTT. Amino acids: CASNPLQGNTLHF.

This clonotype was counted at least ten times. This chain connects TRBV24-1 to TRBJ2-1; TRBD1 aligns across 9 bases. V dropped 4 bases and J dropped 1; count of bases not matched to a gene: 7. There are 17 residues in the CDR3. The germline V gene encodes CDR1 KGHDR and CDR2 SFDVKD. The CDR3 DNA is TGTGCCACCAGTGACGTCCCGGGACAGGGATCCTACAATGAGCAGTTCTTC. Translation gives CATSDVPGQGSYNEQFF.

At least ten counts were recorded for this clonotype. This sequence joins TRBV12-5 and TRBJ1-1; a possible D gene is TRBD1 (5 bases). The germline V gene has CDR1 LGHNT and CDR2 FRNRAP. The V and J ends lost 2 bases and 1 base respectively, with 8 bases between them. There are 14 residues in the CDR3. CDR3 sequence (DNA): TGTGCTAGTGGTTTGAGTACAGGGAACACTGAAGCTTTCTTT. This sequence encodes CASGLSTGNTEAFF. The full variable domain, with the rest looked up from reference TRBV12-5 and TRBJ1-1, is DARVTQTPRHKVTEMGQEVTMRCQPILGHNTVFWYRQTMMQGLELLAYFRNRAPLDDSGMPKDRFSAEMPDATLATLKIQPSEPRDSAVYFCASGLSTGNTEAFFGQGTRLTVV.

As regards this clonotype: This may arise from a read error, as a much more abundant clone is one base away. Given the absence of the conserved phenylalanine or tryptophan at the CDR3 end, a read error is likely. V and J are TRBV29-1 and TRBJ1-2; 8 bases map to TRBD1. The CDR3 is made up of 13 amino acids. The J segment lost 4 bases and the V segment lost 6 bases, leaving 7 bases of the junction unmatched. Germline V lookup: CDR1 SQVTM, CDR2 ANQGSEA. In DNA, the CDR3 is TGCAGCGTGGACAGGGCGGGTGGCTATGGCTACACCCTC. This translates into CSVDRAGGYGYTL.

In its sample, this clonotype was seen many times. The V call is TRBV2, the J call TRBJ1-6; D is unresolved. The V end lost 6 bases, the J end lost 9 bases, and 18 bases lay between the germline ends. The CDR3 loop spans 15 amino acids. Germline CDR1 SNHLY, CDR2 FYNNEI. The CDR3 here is CASRPSTIPGSPLHF. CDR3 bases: TGTGCCAGCAGGCCGAGCACGATTCCCGGTTCACCCCTCCACTTT.

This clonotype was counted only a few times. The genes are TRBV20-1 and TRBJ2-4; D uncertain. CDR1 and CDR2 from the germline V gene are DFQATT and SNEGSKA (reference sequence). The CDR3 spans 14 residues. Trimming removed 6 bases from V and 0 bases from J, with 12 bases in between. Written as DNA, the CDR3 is TGCAGTGCGCCGACATTACTAGCCAAAAACATTCAGTACTTC. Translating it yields CSAPTLLAKNIQYF.

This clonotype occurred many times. As DNA, the CDR3 is TGTGCCAGCCAAACGGGCAGGTCCACAGATACGCAGTATTTT. It translates to CASQTGRSTDTQYF. The V call is TRBV7-2, the J call TRBJ2-3; unclear D gene. The CDR3 has 14 residues. The V and J ends lost 8 bases and 2 bases respectively, with 14 bases between them. Germline V gene lookup returns CDR1 SGHTA and CDR2 FQGNSA.

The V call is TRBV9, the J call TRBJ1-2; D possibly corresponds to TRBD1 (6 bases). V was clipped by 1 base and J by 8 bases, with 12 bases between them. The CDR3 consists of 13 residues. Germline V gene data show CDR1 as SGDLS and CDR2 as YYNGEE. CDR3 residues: CASSVSTGGGYTF. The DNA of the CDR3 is TGTGCCAGCAGCGTATCGACAGGTGGCGGCTACACCTTC. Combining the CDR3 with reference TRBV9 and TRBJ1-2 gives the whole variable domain DSGVTQTPKHLITATGQRVTLRCSPRSGDLSVYWYQQSLDQGLQFLIQYYNGEERAKGNILERFSAQQFPDLHSELNLSSLELGDSALYFCASSVSTGGGYTFGSGTRLTVV.

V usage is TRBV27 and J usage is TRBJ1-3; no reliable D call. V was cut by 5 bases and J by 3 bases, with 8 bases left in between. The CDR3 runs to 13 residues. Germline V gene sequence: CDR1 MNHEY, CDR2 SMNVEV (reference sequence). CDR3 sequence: CASSGRNGNTIYF. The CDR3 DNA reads TGTGCCAGCAGTGGACGGAATGGAAACACCATATATTTT.

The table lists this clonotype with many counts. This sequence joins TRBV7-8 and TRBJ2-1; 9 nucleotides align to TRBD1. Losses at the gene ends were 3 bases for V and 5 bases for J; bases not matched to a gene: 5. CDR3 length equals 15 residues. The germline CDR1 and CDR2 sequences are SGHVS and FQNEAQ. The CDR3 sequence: CASSFPGQGNNEQFF. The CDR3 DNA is TGTGCCAGCAGCTTTCCGGGACAGGGTAACAATGAGCAGTTCTTC.

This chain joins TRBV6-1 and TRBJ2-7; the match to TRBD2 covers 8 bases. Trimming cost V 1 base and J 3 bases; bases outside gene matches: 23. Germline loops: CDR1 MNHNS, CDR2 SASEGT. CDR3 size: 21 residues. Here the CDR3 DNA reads TGTGCCAGCAGTGAAGAGGGTGGGGGGGCAAGTTCGGGGGGGCTTTACTACGAGCAGTACTTC. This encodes CASSEEGGGASSGGLYYEQYF.

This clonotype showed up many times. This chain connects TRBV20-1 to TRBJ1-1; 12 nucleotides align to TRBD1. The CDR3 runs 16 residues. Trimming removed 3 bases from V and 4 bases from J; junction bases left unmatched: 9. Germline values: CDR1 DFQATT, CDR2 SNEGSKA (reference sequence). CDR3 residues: CSASGGGQGAITEAFF. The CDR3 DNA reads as TGCAGTGCTAGCGGGGGGGGACAGGGGGCAATCACTGAAGCTTTCTTT.

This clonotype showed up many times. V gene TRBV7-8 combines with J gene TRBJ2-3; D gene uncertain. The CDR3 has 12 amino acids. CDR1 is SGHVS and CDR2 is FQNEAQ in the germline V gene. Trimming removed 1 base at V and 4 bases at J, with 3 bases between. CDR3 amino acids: CASSLVSDTQYF. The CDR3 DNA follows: TGTGCCAGCAGCTTAGTTTCAGATACGCAGTATTTT.

In DNA form, the CDR3 reads TGTGCCAGCAGAAACGGGAAAGACAATGAGCAGTTCTTC. This translates into CASRNGKDNEQFF. The chain joins TRBV2 to TRBJ2-1, with a weak D call TRBD2 (5 bases). This CDR3 is built from 13 residues. V lost 6 bases, J lost 5 bases, and 11 bases lay in between. Germline V CDR1 and CDR2: SNHLY, FYNNEI.